The 10 T cell receptor beta chains below were found in one sample sequenced in a study of PD-1 blockade in classical Hodgkin lymphoma. Exposure to brentuximab vedotin varied, and each patient had relapsed following autologous stem cell transplantation. Here immunoSEQ multiplex PCR was the method, and the copy in TCRdb shows in-frame clones only, minus some. The repertoire includes around 91,000 clones, roughly 89% of them detected once, and roughly 21% sits in the top ten. The starting material was peripheral blood mononuclear cells (PBMCs), obtained at baseline. These receptors all stem from a human donor with classical Hodgkin lymphoma.

The chain combines TRBV30 with TRBJ1-4, with TRBD1 as a possible D gene (5 bases). The CDR3 extends over 14 amino acids. V was cut by 5 bases and J by 8 bases, with 18 bases left in between. Germline CDR1 GTSNPN, CDR2 SVGIG (reference sequence). The CDR3 loop is CAWQTGTGHEKLFF. The DNA of the CDR3 is TGTGCCTGGCAAACCGGGACGGGTCACGAAAAACTGTTTTTT.

The rearrangement links TRBV4-1 to TRBJ2-5; possible D gene TRBD1, 8 bases. In germline, CDR1 is MGHRA, CDR2 YSYEKL. V was shortened by 1 base and J by 5 bases, with 17 bases between the two germline ends. The CDR3 has 16 amino acids. As DNA, the CDR3 is TGCGCCAGCAGCCAAGTAACAGGGGGGGCGGGGGAGACCCAGTACTTC. Its translation is CASSQVTGGAGETQYF.

The chain combines TRBV28 with TRBJ2-7; the match to TRBD2 covers 8 bases. Germline trimming cut 6 bases from V and 4 bases from J; bases unmatched to any gene: 8. Looked up from germline, CDR1 is MDHEN and CDR2 is SYDVKM. This CDR3 contains 14 residues. CDR3 coding DNA: TGTGCCAGCAGCCCTCAGCGGGAGATTTACGAGCAGTACTTC. Its translation is CASSPQREIYEQYF.

This chain joins TRBV19 and TRBJ2-2; D not certain. V gave up 6 bases and J gave up 7 bases, with 12 bases separating them. Germline V lookup: CDR1 LNHDA, CDR2 SQIVND (reference sequence). This CDR3 spans 13 amino acids. DNA for the CDR3: TGTGCCAGTAGCGCGGCCCAACACGGGGAGCTGTTTTTT. Protein sequence: CASSAAQHGELFF.

The chain carries TRBV6-1 and TRBJ2-7, with TRBD1 matching 8 bases. The germline V gene has CDR1 MNHNS and CDR2 SASEGT. The ends lost 8 bases at V and 5 bases at J; junction bases unmatched: 8. This CDR3 region has 13 residues. The CDR3 coding sequence is TGTGCCAGCCAATGGACAGGGACCCACGAGCAGTACTTC. Protein product: CASQWTGTHEQYF.

The chain combines TRBV28 with TRBJ1-2; weak D call: TRBD1 (5 bases). The CDR3 totals 13 residues. CDR1 is MDHEN, CDR2 SYDVKM, per germline. The ends were cut back, 6 bases at V and 7 bases at J, with 15 bases in the middle. The CDR3 DNA reads TGTGCCAGCAGCGTAGGGACGGAAGCTGGCTACACCTTC. It translates to CASSVGTEAGYTF.

The chain links TRBV6-1 to TRBJ1-2; 11 nucleotides align to TRBD1. Trimming removed 2 bases from V and 8 bases from J; junction bases left unmatched: 4. CDR3 length: 14 amino acids. The germline V gene encodes CDR1 MNHNS and CDR2 SASEGT. The CDR3 DNA reads as TGTGCCAGCAGTGAATGGACAGGGGGCATGGGCTACACCTTC. It specifies CASSEWTGGMGYTF.

V and J are TRBV6-5 and TRBJ2-2; no definite D call. The CDR3 covers 13 residues. In germline, CDR1 is MNHEY, CDR2 SVGAGI. The V end lost 6 bases, the J end lost 8 bases, and 13 bases lay between the germline ends. The chain's CDR3 is CASRPAPRGELFF. DNA of the CDR3: TGTGCCAGCAGGCCCGCCCCACGGGGGGAGCTGTTTTTT.

The chain has TRBV6-5 and TRBJ2-7; 7 bases align to TRBD2. Germline V gene lookup returns CDR1 MNHEY and CDR2 SVGAGI. The CDR3 is 14 amino acids. V dropped 6 bases and J dropped 4; count of bases not matched to a gene: 9. The CDR3 DNA reads as TGTGCCAGCAGCCGGGCGGGACTACAATACGAGCAGTACTTC. This translates into CASSRAGLQYEQYF.

V and J are TRBV5-5 and TRBJ2-7; D assignment may be TRBD1 or TRBD2 (5 bases each). V was trimmed by 0 bases and J by 2 bases, leaving 15 bases between them. This CDR3 is 16 amino acids long. The germline V gene encodes CDR1 SGHKS and CDR2 YYEKEE (reference sequence). CDR3 in DNA: TGTGCCAGCAGCTTGGAATGGGACCCTTTGGCCTACGAGCAGTACTTC. It translates to CASSLEWDPLAYEQYF.